The clone carrying this T cell receptor beta chain occurred once. The antigen remains undetermined. CD45RA-negative memory and CD45RA+ naive subsets were split from the CD4+ cells. The CDR3 extends over 15 amino acids. The data were taken from a study of shared clonotypes between healthy human individuals. Whole-study context: Donor ages ranged 18 to 49 years: a couple of women, a few men. General study results and limits: Clonotype sharing among donors was thought likely to change with sequencing depth.

Generated by immunoSEQ multiplex PCR, the TCRdb table keeps only in-frame clones and is missing some. Among 2.5 million or so clones, more than 80% were seen once, and the ten largest hold around 0.14%. V gene TRBV21-1 combines with J gene TRBJ2-7; the table gives TRBD1 as D, unverified against the DNA. TRBV21-1 is flagged as a pseudogene. The source of this sequence is a man aged 18 to 30 in good health. Sequencing was performed on naive CD4+ T cells sorted from blood. Subset indicated: CD45RA+ positively selected. The CDR3 region is CASSPPWTGGYEQYF. The CDR3 coding sequence is TGTGCCAGCAGCCCGCCTTGGACAGGGGGCTACGAGCAGTACTTC.